The T cell receptor beta chain described here comes from a study of T cell clonotyping in hematopoietic cell transplantation. General study results and limits: After transplant, recipient diversity fell while pathologically expanded clonotypes grew through day 180.

Sequencing was performed with immunoSEQ multiplex PCR; in TCRdb, only in-frame clones are kept and a portion is missing. Of under 9,000 clones in the sample, roughly nine tenths were seen once. CDR1 and CDR2 from the germline V gene are SGHTS and YDEGEE. The CDR3 extends over 13 amino acids. Trimming cost V 4 bases and J 8 bases; bases outside gene matches: 7. Comments on this clone: Antigen specificity is unknown.

The chain uses TRBV5-8 and TRBJ1-2; 8 bases align to TRBD1. Specimen: peripheral blood mononuclear cells, collected at the time of graft-versus-host disease after allogeneic stem cell transplant. The TCR originated in a male patient aged 60 to 75 who had an allogeneic stem cell transplant from a related donor, so the T cells may come from the graft donor. Some clones in this sample may be carry-over from other donors' samples. The CDR3 loop reads CASSRDRSWGYTF. CDR3 bases: TGTGCCAGCAGCCGGGACAGGAGCTGGGGCTACACCTTC.